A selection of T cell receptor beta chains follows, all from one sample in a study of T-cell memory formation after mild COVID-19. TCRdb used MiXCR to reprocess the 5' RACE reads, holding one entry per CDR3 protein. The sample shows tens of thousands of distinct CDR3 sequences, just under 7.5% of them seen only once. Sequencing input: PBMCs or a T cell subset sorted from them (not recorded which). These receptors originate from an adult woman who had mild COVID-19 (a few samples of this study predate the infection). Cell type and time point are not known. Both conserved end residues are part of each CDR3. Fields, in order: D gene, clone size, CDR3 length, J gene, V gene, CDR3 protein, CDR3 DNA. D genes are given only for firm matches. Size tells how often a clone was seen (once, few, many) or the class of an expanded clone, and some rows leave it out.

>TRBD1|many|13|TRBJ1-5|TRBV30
CAWKGQGNQPQHF
TGTGCCTGGAAGGGACAGGGGAATCAGCCCCAGCATTTT
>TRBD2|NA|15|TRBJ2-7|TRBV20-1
CSARDRLAGAVEQYF
TGCAGTGCTAGAGATCGACTAGCGGGTGCCGTCGAGCAGTACTTC
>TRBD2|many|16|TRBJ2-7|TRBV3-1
CASSPLAGDSSYEQYF
TGTGCCAGCAGCCCACTAGCGGGGGACAGCTCCTACGAGCAGTACTTC
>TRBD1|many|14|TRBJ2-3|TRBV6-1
CASILQGAGDTQYF
TGTGCCAGCATCCTACAGGGGGCAGGAGATACGCAGTATTTT
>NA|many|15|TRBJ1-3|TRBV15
CATSRDTGIGNTIYF
TGTGCCACCAGCAGAGACACAGGGATTGGAAACACCATATATTTT
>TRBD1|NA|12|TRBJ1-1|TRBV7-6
CASSIQGTEAFF
TGTGCCAGCAGCATACAGGGGACTGAAGCTTTCTTT
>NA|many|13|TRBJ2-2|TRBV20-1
CSARDLRTGELFF
TGCAGTGCTAGAGATTTAAGGACCGGGGAGCTGTTTTTT
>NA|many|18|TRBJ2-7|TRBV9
CASSVGDGRLSSSYEQYF
TGTGCCAGCAGCGTAGGCGATGGGCGGCTGAGTAGCTCCTACGAGCAGTACTTC
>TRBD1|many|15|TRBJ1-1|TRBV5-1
CASSPPDRVNTEAFF
TGCGCCAGCAGCCCTCCGGACAGGGTAAACACTGAAGCTTTCTTT
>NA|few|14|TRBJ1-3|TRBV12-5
CASGFGGAGNTIYF
TGTGCTAGTGGTTTTGGGGGGGCTGGAAACACCATATATTTT
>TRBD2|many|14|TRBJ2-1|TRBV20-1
CSARLAAVYNEQFF
TGCAGTGCTAGACTAGCGGCCGTCTACAATGAGCAGTTCTTC
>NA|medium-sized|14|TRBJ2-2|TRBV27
CASRGWAITGELFF
TGTGCCAGCCGGGGATGGGCGATCACCGGGGAGCTGTTTTTT
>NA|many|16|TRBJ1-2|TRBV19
CASSIGEALGNYGYTF
TGTGCCAGTAGTATAGGCGAGGCCTTGGGAAACTATGGCTACACCTTC
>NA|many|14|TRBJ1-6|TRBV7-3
CASSRGSPNSPLHF
TGTGCCAGCAGTAGGGGGTCCCCAAATTCACCCCTCCACTTT
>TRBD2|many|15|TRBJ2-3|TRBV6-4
CASSDSAGGPDTQYF
TGTGCCAGCAGTGACAGCGCGGGGGGACCAGATACGCAGTATTTT
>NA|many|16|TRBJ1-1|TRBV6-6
CASSSGWGVEDTEAFF
TGTGCCAGCAGTTCGGGGTGGGGGGTTGAGGACACTGAAGCTTTCTTT
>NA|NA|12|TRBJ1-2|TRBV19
CASSRPLIGYTF
TGTGCCAGTAGCAGACCCCTAATAGGCTACACCTTC
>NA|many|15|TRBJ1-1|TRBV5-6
CASSSNTLQRREAFF
TGTGCCAGCAGCTCGAATACATTACAGAGGCGGGAAGCTTTCTTT
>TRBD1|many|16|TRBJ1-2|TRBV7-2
CASSPRDRGVGYGYTF
TGTGCCAGCAGCCCCCGGGACAGGGGGGTGGGCTATGGCTACACCTTC
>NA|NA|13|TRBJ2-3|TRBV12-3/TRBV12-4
CASRPGRTDTQYF
TGTGCCAGCAGGCCAGGGAGAACAGATACGCAGTATTTT
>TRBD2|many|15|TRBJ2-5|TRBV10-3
CAISLAGGSQETQYF
TGTGCCATCAGTTTAGCGGGAGGGTCACAAGAGACCCAGTACTTC
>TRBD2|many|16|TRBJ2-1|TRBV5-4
CASSHRLAGIYNEQFF
TGTGCCAGCAGCCACCGACTAGCGGGGATCTACAATGAGCAGTTCTTC
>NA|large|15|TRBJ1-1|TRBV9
CASSPRRELNTEAFF
TGTGCCAGCAGCCCGCGTAGAGAGCTGAACACTGAAGCTTTCTTT
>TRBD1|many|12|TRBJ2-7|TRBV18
CASRTGGREQYF
TGTGCCAGCCGGACAGGGGGAAGGGAGCAGTACTTC
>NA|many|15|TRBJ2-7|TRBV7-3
CASSLNGAQGYEQYF
TGTGCCAGCAGCTTAAATGGGGCCCAGGGCTACGAGCAGTACTTC
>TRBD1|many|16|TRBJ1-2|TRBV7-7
CASHRGRGLGNYGYTF
TGTGCTAGCCATAGGGGGCGGGGGCTCGGTAACTATGGCTACACCTTC
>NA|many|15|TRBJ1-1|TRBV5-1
CASSPQGARNTEAFF
TGCGCCAGCAGCCCGCAGGGAGCCAGGAACACTGAAGCTTTCTTT
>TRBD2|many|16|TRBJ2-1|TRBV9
CASSPRTSGSNGEQFF
TGTGCCAGCAGCCCCCGGACTAGCGGGAGTAACGGTGAGCAGTTCTTC
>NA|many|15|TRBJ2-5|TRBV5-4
CASSLIQGSGETQYF
TGTGCCAGCAGCTTGATCCAGGGTTCGGGAGAGACCCAGTACTTC
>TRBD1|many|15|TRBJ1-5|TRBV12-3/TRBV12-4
CASSRDRAGNQPQHF
TGTGCCAGCAGTCGCGACAGGGCGGGCAATCAGCCCCAGCATTTT
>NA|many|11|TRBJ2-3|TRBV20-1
CSARGPRTQYF
TGCAGTGCTAGAGGGCCCAGAACGCAGTATTTT
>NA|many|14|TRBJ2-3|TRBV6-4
CASSDGGATDTQYF
TGTGCCAGCAGTGACGGGGGGGCCACAGATACGCAGTATTTT
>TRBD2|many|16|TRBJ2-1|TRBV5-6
CASSLFGYGRAGEQFF
TGTGCCAGCAGCTTATTTGGGTACGGGAGGGCCGGTGAGCAGTTCTTC
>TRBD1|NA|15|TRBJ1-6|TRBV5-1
CASSLEGQGPSPLHF
TGCGCCAGCAGCTTGGAAGGACAGGGGCCTTCACCCCTCCACTTT
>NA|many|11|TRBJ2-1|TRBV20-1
CSASSDYHQFF
TGCAGTGCTAGTAGCGACTATCATCAGTTCTTC
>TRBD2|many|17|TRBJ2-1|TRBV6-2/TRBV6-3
CASSGLAGPHSYNEQFF
TGTGCCAGCAGTGGACTAGCGGGTCCTCACTCCTACAATGAGCAGTTCTTC
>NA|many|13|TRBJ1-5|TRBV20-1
CSARARGWQPQHF
TGCAGTGCTAGAGCTCGGGGGTGGCAGCCCCAGCATTTT
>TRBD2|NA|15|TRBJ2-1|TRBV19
CASMVTSGVGLEQFF
TGTGCCAGTATGGTGACTAGCGGGGTGGGTCTTGAGCAGTTCTTC
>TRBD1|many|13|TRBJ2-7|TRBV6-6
CASRDRGPYEQYF
TGTGCCAGCAGGGACAGGGGGCCCTACGAGCAGTACTTC
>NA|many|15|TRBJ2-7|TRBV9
CASSVGQALTYEQYF
TGTGCCAGCAGCGTAGGGCAGGCCCTCACCTACGAGCAGTACTTC
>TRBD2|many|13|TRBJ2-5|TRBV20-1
CSARETIAGLAYF
TGCAGTGCTAGAGAGACCATAGCGGGACTAGCTTACTTC
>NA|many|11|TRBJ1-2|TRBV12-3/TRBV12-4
CASSDQGGYTF
TGTGCCAGTTCGGACCAGGGAGGCTACACCTTC
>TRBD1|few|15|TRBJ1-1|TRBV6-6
CASTLRTGASTEAFF
TGTGCCAGTACCCTACGGACAGGGGCCAGCACTGAAGCTTTCTTT
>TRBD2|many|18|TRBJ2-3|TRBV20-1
CSAHAFRLAGGLTDTQYF
TGCAGTGCGCACGCTTTTAGACTAGCGGGAGGGTTAACGGATACGCAGTATTTT
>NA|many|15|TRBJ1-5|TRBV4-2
CASSQVQGSNQPQHF
TGTGCCAGCAGCCAAGTCCAGGGTAGCAATCAGCCCCAGCATTTT
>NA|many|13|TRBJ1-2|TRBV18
CASSPRTGMGYTF
TGTGCCAGCTCACCACGTACAGGGATGGGCTACACCTTC
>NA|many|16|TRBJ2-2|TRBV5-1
CASSLGNRESTGELFF
TGCGCCAGCAGCTTGGGAAACAGGGAGAGCACCGGGGAGCTGTTTTTT
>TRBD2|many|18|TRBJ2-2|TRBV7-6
CASSERGLAGRATGELFF
TGTGCCAGCAGCGAACGAGGACTAGCGGGGAGGGCCACCGGGGAGCTGTTTTTT
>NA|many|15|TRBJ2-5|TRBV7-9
CASSFPLGTQETQYF
TGTGCCAGCAGCTTTCCCCTGGGCACGCAAGAGACCCAGTACTTC
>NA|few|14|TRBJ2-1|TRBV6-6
CASSLLNGVNEQFF
TGTGCCAGCAGCCTACTCAACGGGGTAAATGAGCAGTTCTTC
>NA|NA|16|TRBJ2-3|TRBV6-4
CASSDSGTPFTDTQYF
TGTGCCAGCAGTGACTCAGGGACTCCTTTCACAGATACGCAGTATTTT
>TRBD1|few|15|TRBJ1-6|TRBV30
CAWSVGTGNNSPLHF
TGTGCCTGGAGTGTAGGGACAGGGAATAATTCACCCCTCCACTTT
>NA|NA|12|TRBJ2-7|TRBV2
CASRQVSYEQYF
TGTGCCAGCAGACAGGTTTCCTACGAGCAGTACTTC
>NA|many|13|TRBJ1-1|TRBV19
CASGGQLNTEAFF
TGTGCCAGTGGGGGACAATTGAACACTGAAGCTTTCTTT